The source of this T cell receptor (beta chain) is a study of early T cells in non-severe SARS-CoV-2 infection. The protocol attached unique molecular identifiers to individual cDNA molecules. TCRdb redid the calling of the 5' RACE reads with MiXCR, one entry per CDR3 protein. Among approximately 27,000 distinct CDR3 sequences listed, about 5% were seen once. The CDR3 loop spans 15 amino acids. Trimming stripped 7 bases from V and 2 bases from J, with 17 bases between. CDR1 and CDR2 from the germline V gene are LGHNT and FRNRAP. This TCR derives from an adult who was a healthcare worker with PCR-confirmed SARS-CoV-2 infection or an uninfected control (not recorded which). Sequencing input: whole blood. The J gene is TRBJ2-5, the V gene TRBV12-5; TRBD1 might be the D (5 bases). The CDR3 bases are TGTGCTAGTGTATCGACAGACTCCATTCAAGAGACCCAGTACTTC. As protein: CASVSTDSIQETQYF.